This T cell receptor beta chain emerged from a study of cytomegalovirus exposure and HLA in healthy donors. Study-wide context: Approximately 85 million unique TCRs from HLA-typed donors were held in an early data release. Findings of the study overall: In a later analysis, the majority of CMV-associated beta chains seemingly showed HLA restriction. Apart from CMV serostatus, no immune exposure information was available.

As regards this clone: The antigen is not known.

J lost 5 bases, V lost 6 bases, and 24 bases had no gene match. The CDR3 runs 18 residues. CDR1 is SQVTM, CDR2 ANQGSEA, per germline. The study ran its PCR with 60 Vbeta and 13 Jbeta primers. Only in-frame clones appear in the TCRdb table, and some are missing; sequencing was by immunoSEQ multiplex PCR. Here the sample spans some 45,000 clones, about two thirds being singletons. The V gene is TRBV29-1, the J gene TRBJ2-7; 8 nucleotides align to TRBD2. Sequencing was carried out using PBMCs. The clonotype originates from a woman aged 25 to 39 in good health and CMV-seronegative. CDR3 in DNA: TGCAGCGTAATGCTCTCTAGTAGGATCAGCGGGAGTCTCAACGAGCAGTACTTC. Protein: CSVMLSSRISGSLNEQYF.